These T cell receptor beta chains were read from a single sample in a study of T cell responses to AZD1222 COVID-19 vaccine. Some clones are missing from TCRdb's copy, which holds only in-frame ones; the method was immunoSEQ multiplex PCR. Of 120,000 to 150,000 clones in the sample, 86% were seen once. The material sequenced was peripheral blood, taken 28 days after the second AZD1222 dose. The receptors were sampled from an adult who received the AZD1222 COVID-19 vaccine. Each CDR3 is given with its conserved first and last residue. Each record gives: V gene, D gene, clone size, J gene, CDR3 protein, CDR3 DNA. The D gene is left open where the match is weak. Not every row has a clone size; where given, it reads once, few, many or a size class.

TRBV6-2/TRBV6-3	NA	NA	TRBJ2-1	CASSRSYTSYNEQFF	TGTGCCAGCAGCCGCTCGTACACCTCCTACAATGAGCAGTTCTTC
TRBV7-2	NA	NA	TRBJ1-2	CASSLWDRANYGYTF	TGTGCCAGCAGCCTATGGGACCGAGCTAACTATGGCTACACCTTC
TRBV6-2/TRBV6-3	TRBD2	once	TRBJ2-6	CASSLGLAGNSGANVLTF	TGTGCCAGCAGTTTGGGACTAGCGGGAAACTCTGGGGCCAACGTCCTGACTTTC
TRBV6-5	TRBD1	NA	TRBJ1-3	CATGQAFENTIYF	TGTGCCACCGGACAGGCGTTTGAAAACACCATATATTTT
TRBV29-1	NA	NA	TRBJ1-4	CSVGKGGGTNEKLFF	TGCAGCGTTGGGAAGGGAGGGGGGACTAATGAAAAACTGTTTTTT
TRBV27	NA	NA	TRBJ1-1	CASRTGGNTEAFF	TGTGCCAGCAGGACGGGGGGGAACACTGAAGCTTTCTTT
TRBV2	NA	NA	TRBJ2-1	CASSEALRGGGNEQFF	TGTGCCAGCAGTGAAGCGCTTCGCGGAGGGGGCAATGAGCAGTTCTTC
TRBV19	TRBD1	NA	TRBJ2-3	CASSRTGSQSDTQYF	TGTGCCAGTAGTAGGACAGGGTCCCAATCAGATACGCAGTATTTT
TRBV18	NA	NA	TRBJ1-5	CASSPLKGDDQPQHF	TGTGCCAGCTCACCGCTAAAAGGGGACGATCAGCCCCAGCATTTT
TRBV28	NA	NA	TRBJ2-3	CASRRGRQSPTDTQYF	TGTGCCAGCAGGAGGGGAAGGCAGTCCCCCACAGATACGCAGTATTTT
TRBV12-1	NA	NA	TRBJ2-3	CASSAPGLAGGGCTQYF	TGTGCCAGCAGCGCCCCGGGACTAGCGGGGGGAGGTTGTACGCAGTATTTT
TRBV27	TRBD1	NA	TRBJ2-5	CASSNQGVGETQYF	TGTGCCAGCAGTAATCAGGGGGTCGGGGAGACCCAGTACTTC
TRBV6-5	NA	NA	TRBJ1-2	CASSYRASYGYTF	TGTGCCAGCAGTTACCGTGCTTCCTATGGCTACACCTTC
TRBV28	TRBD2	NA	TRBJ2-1	CASSLWASGGAEQFF	TGTGCCAGCAGTTTATGGGCTAGCGGGGGGGCTGAGCAGTTCTTC
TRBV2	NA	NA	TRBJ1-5	CASSRGGAGQPQHF	TGTGCCAGCAGTCGGGGGGGGGCCGGTCAGCCCCAGCATTTT
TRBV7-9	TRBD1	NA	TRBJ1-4	CASSLSGTGWENEKLFF	TGTGCCAGCAGCTTATCCGGGACAGGGTGGGAAAATGAAAAACTGTTTTTT
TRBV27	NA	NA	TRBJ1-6	CASSPPGHLGEPLHF	TGTGCCAGCAGTCCCCCTGGACACCTCGGAGAACCCCTCCACTTT